This T cell receptor beta chain originates from a study of T cells after somatic rescue of genetic block. The length of the CDR3 is 14 residues. Germline CDR1 and CDR2: SEHNR and FQNEAQ (reference sequence). V gave up 4 bases and J gave up 6 bases, with 16 bases separating them. Produced via immunoSEQ multiplex PCR; TCRdb's table is partial and in-frame only. Of approximately 8,000 clones in the sample, 80% were seen once. The sequence was collected from a boy aged 5 to 17. Sequencing input: peripheral blood mononuclear cells (PBMCs). V and J are TRBV7-9 and TRBJ2-7, with D perhaps being TRBD1 or TRBD2 (5 bases each). CDR3 DNA: TGTGCCAGCAGCTCCCGGATACTTGGGGGCGAGCAGTACTTC. It encodes CASSSRILGGEQYF.